This T cell receptor (beta chain) was identified during a study of T cell changes during pregnancy in multiple sclerosis. This table comes from immunoSEQ multiplex PCR, and its TCRdb copy is limited to in-frame clones, with some not included. This sample carries about 46,000 clones, 85% to 95% of them seen once, and the ten largest clones take approximately 2.6%. Trimming cost V 1 base and J 4 bases, with 13 bases left between them. Germline V CDR1 and CDR2: LGHNA, YSLEER. The CDR3 contains 15 residues. The sample consisted of CD8+ T cells from peripheral blood mononuclear cells, taken in the second trimester of pregnancy. The chain uses TRBV4-3 and TRBJ1-2; D is uncertain. This clonotype originated in a female donor with multiple sclerosis, enrolled in a pregnancy study. The DNA for the CDR3 is TGCGCCAGCAGCCAAGGTACGGGAGGCACCTATGGCTACACCTTC. Translated, it gives CASSQGTGGTYGYTF.